This passage covers 11 T cell receptor beta chains from one sample sequenced in a study of breast tumors, draining lymph nodes, adjacent tissues. TCRdb recomputed calls from the multiplex PCR reads with MiXCR, one row per CDR3 protein. The top ten hold approximately 3.6% of the sample, which has approximately 250,000 distinct CDR3 sequences, less than 40% seen once. Breast cancer patients provided tissue from their axillary draining lymph nodes. Sequencing input: axillary lymph node tissue. The receptors here all came from a female donor with breast cancer. Some clones in this sample may be carry-over from other donors' samples.

In the case of this clonotype: A read error may be the cause here, since a much bigger clone is one base away. V gene TRBV20-1 combines with J gene TRBJ2-5; D could derive from TRBD1 or TRBD2 (6 bases each). Germline CDR1 DFQATT, CDR2 SNEGSKA (reference sequence). The CDR3 has 14 residues. The CDR3: CSAPSRGDEEAQYF. CDR3 DNA sequence: TGCAGTGCGCCCTCTAGGGGGGATGAAGAGGCCCAGTACTTC.

This clonotype came up many times. The genes are TRBV7-4 and TRBJ2-5, with D possibly TRBD1 on 5 matching bases. Germline values: CDR1 SGHVT, CDR2 SQSDAQ. The CDR3 sequence is 15 residues long. V was cut by 2 bases and J by 5 bases, with 15 bases left in between. This CDR3 is CASSLIVGPTETQYF. CDR3 nucleotides: TGTGCCAGCAGCTTAATAGTGGGGCCCACGGAGACCCAGTACTTC.

CDR3 sequence (DNA): TGTGCCAGCAGCCCCGGACAGGGGGGGGAAAAACTGTTTTTT. The encoded protein is CASSPGQGGEKLFF. This chain connects TRBV4-2 to TRBJ1-4; 10 nucleotides line up with TRBD1. The V segment lost 4 bases and the J segment 8 bases; nucleotides outside the gene matches: 4. Germline V CDR1 and CDR2: LGHNA, YNFKEQ. The CDR3 extends over 14 amino acids.

The chain couples TRBV3-1 to TRBJ1-3, with unresolved D. V was shortened by 2 bases and J by 0 bases, with 5 bases between the two germline ends. Germline loops: CDR1 LGHDT, CDR2 YNNKEL (reference sequence). The CDR3 spans 14 residues. The CDR3 here is CASSQISSGNTIYF. The CDR3 DNA follows: TGTGCCAGCAGCCAAATCAGCTCTGGAAACACCATATATTTT.

The genes are TRBV28 and TRBJ2-2; D not resolved. Germline CDR1 is MDHEN and CDR2 is SYDVKM. The CDR3 contains 12 residues. With 10 bases removed from V and 2 bases from J, the gap between germline ends came to 8 bases. The chain's CDR3 is CATRTNTGELFF. Here the CDR3 DNA reads TGTGCCACGCGGACCAACACCGGGGAGCTGTTTTTT.

This clonotype was observed many times. A much more abundant neighbour one base away suggests this may be a read error. This chain connects TRBV19 to TRBJ1-2; D possibly corresponds to TRBD1 (5 bases). The length of the CDR3 is 15 residues. Deletions cut 7 bases from V and 3 bases from J, with 18 bases between. Germline assignment: CDR1 LNHDA and CDR2 SQIVND (reference sequence). CDR3: CASNTAGTSDYGYTF. The DNA for the CDR3 is TGTGCCAGTAATACGGCAGGGACGTCGGACTATGGCTACACCTTC.

Regarding this clonotype: Germline and junction disagree at one end, which may indicate a read error. This chain links TRBV7-2 with TRBJ2-1; 8 nucleotides agree with TRBD2. This CDR3 has 17 residues. Germline values: CDR1 SGHTA, CDR2 FQGNSA. The CDR3 sequence: CASSLVAGGSSYNQQFF. CDR3 bases: TGTGCCAGCAGCTTAGTGGCGGGGGGAAGCTCCTACAATCAGCAGTTCTTC.

The chain's CDR3 is CASSYGLSGNTIYF. CDR3 sequence (DNA): TGTGCCAGCAGTTACGGTCTTTCTGGAAACACCATATATTTT. The chain links TRBV6-2 or TRBV6-3 to TRBJ1-3; no clear D. There are 14 residues in the CDR3. With 2 bases removed from V and 1 base from J, the gap between germline ends came to 6 bases. CDR1 and CDR2 (germline): MNHEY, SVGEGT.

A remark on this clonotype: A much more abundant neighbour one base away suggests this may be a read error. The chain is built from TRBV20-1 and TRBJ2-7, with D possibly TRBD2 on 7 matching bases. CDR3 length equals 13 residues. Per germline, CDR1 DFQATT and CDR2 SNEGSKA (reference sequence). The CDR3 coding sequence is TGCAGTGCTAGACGGGGGGCCGGCTACGCGCAGTACTTC. Its protein is CSARRGAGYAQYF.

There are a few counts of this clonotype. This sequence joins TRBV27 and TRBJ1-5; maybe TRBD1 (5 bases). CDR3 length: 13 amino acids. V was trimmed by 5 bases and J by 6 bases, leaving 11 bases between them. Germline V gives CDR1 MNHEY, CDR2 SMNVEV (reference sequence). The CDR3: CASSPTGFQPQHF. The CDR3 DNA reads as TGTGCCAGCAGTCCAACAGGCTTTCAGCCCCAGCATTTT.

This clonotype was counted at least ten times. The chain joins TRBV5-1 to TRBJ2-2, with D unresolved. Germline CDR1 SGHRS, CDR2 YFSETQ. Trimming stripped 3 bases from V and 6 bases from J, with 9 bases between. This CDR3 comprises 13 residues. The CDR3 nucleotides are TGCGCCAGCAGCTCGGGTGTTGCCGGGGAGCTGTTTTTT. This translates into CASSSGVAGELFF.